This T cell receptor (beta chain) was captured by sequencing in a study of human T cells and chemical hapten exposure. Whole-study context: The cohort included alopecia areata under or over 50% scalp, totalis and universalis.

In TCRdb, the RACE reads were re-called with MiXCR into one record per CDR3 protein. The sample lists a few hundred thousand distinct CDR3 sequences; about 6% were seen once. Trimming took off 0 bases at V and 4 bases at J, with 13 bases between the two ends. Germline loops: CDR1 SGDLS, CDR2 YYNGEE. The CDR3 contains 15 residues. Time point given: patch test 2, 6 weeks after DPC sensitization. Treatment of the sample: therapeutic diphenylcyclopropenone sensitization with weekly scalp DPC. Those who donated were patients with alopecia, 18 to 70 years of age, and suitable for DPC. The sample was whole blood, taken in connection with sensitization to the hapten diphenylcyclopropenone (DPC). This TCR was sampled from a woman aged 18-29 years with alopecia areata. Some clones in this sample may be carry-over from other donors' samples. J is TRBJ1-2 and V is TRBV9; tentative D call: TRBD1 (5 bases). The CDR3 reads CASSVAAQEGYGYTF. CDR3 sequence (DNA): TGTGCCAGCAGCGTAGCTGCACAGGAGGGCTATGGCTACACCTTC. The full variable domain, in which reference TRBV9 and TRBJ1-2 provide the parts outside the CDR3, is DSGVTQTPKHLITATGQRVTLRCSPRSGDLSVYWYQQSLDQGLQFLIQYYNGEERAKGNILERFSAQQFPDLHSELNLSSLELGDSALYFCASSVAAQEGYGYTFGSGTRLTVV.